The 23 T cell receptor beta chains given below trace back to one sample, sequenced in a study of OX40 agonist ivuxolimab in advanced cancers. The table came from immunoSEQ multiplex PCR; TCRdb's copy has only in-frame clones and leaves some out. The data show some 80,000 clones, roughly 82% seen once. Sequencing was performed on CD4+ or CD8+ T cells sorted from blood, taken in a trial of the OX40 agonist ivuxolimab. These receptors were taken from an adult with an advanced solid tumor such as melanoma, head and neck, liver or kidney cancer.

This chain uses TRBV6-6 with TRBJ2-7; 8 bases are shared with TRBD1. The CDR3 is 16 amino acids. Germline trimming cut 3 bases from V and 1 base from J; bases unmatched to any gene: 8. Germline CDR1 MNHNY, CDR2 SVGAGI (reference sequence). The CDR3, as DNA: TGTGCCAGCAGTTATTCAAGGGACAGGCTATCCTACGAGCAGTACTTC. Translating it yields CASSYSRDRLSYEQYF.

The chain employs TRBV27 and TRBJ2-7; tentatively, D is TRBD1 (5 bases). The CDR3 length is 15 residues. Germline V gene sequence: CDR1 MNHEY, CDR2 SMNVEV (reference sequence). Trimming took off 5 bases at V and 1 base at J, with 15 bases between the two ends. The CDR3 protein is CASSATGHASYEQYF. DNA for the CDR3: TGTGCCAGCAGTGCCACAGGTCATGCATCCTACGAGCAGTACTTC.

The chain employs TRBV11-1 and TRBJ2-7; 7 bases are shared with TRBD2. Unmatched junction bases numbered 2, after V lost 3 bases and J lost 6 bases. Germline V gene data show CDR1 as SGHAT and CDR2 as FQDESV (reference sequence). The CDR3 has 12 residues. For the CDR3, the DNA is TGTGCCAGCAGCTTCCGGACTAGCGAGCAGTACTTC. Translated, it gives CASSFRTSEQYF.

This clone was seen a handful of times. The genes are TRBV2 and TRBJ1-6; tentative D call: TRBD1 (6 bases). The V gene lost 2 bases and the J gene lost 13 bases, with 15 bases spanning the gap. Germline CDR1 reads SNHLY; CDR2 reads FYNNEI. CDR3 size: 14 residues. The chain's CDR3 is CASSERTGTSPLHF. For the CDR3, the DNA is TGTGCCAGCAGTGAACGGACTGGGACATCGCCCCTCCACTTT.

The rearrangement links TRBV7-9 to TRBJ2-2; 9 positions agree with TRBD1. V was pared by 6 bases and J by 7 bases, with 9 bases of the junction left unmatched. The CDR3 has 15 residues. The germline V gene encodes CDR1 SEHNR and CDR2 FQNEAQ (reference sequence). Here the CDR3 DNA reads TGTGCCAGCAGTTATTCGGGACAGGGTAACGGGGAGCTGTTTTTT. Translating gives CASSYSGQGNGELFF.

This clone has only one observation. An end of the junction does not agree with germline; a read error may underlie this. V and J are TRBV27 and TRBJ2-7, with 10 bases matching TRBD2. The CDR3 spans 16 residues. Germline V gene lookup returns CDR1 MNHEY and CDR2 SMNVEV (reference sequence). CDR3 protein: CASSFRATSGSSEQYF. The CDR3, as DNA: TGTGCCAGCAGCTTCCGGGCGACTAGCGGGTCCTCCGAGCAGTACTTC.

The CDR3 loop reads CASSWGTSWTGELFF. As DNA, the CDR3 is TGCGCCAGCAGCTGGGGGACTAGTTGGACCGGGGAGCTGTTTTTT. The chain couples TRBV5-1 to TRBJ2-2, with 8 bases fitting TRBD2. The CDR3 covers 15 residues. Germline loops: CDR1 SGHRS, CDR2 YFSETQ. Trimming removed 3 bases from V and 5 bases from J; junction bases left unmatched: 6.

The chain combines TRBV11-3 with TRBJ2-3; 9 bases agree with TRBD1. Germline values: CDR1 SGHNT, CDR2 YENEEA. Trimming removed 2 bases from V and 4 bases from J; junction bases left unmatched: 1. CDR3 size: 14 residues. CDR3 nucleotides: TGTGCCAGCAGCTTACGGACAGGGGCAGATACGCAGTATTTT. Translating gives CASSLRTGADTQYF. The full variable domain, in which reference TRBV11-3 and TRBJ2-3 provide the parts outside the CDR3, is EAGVVQSPRYKIIEKKQPVAFWCNPISGHNTLYWYLQNLGQGPELLIRYENEEAVDDSQLPKDRFSAERLKGVDSTLKIQPAELGDSAVYLCASSLRTGADTQYFGPGTRLTVL.

This sequence joins TRBV6-4 and TRBJ1-1; D remains unclear. Trimming took off 4 bases at V and 4 bases at J, with 10 bases between the two ends. From germline, CDR1 is MRHNA and CDR2 SNTAGT. The CDR3 sequence is 13 residues long. CDR3 coding DNA: TGTGCCAGCAGTGGCGGGGAGGGCACTGAAGCTTTCTTT. Its protein is CASSGGEGTEAFF.

The chain recombines TRBV15 with TRBJ1-1, with a possible D match to TRBD1 (6 bases). From germline, CDR1 is LNHNV and CDR2 YYDKDF (reference sequence). The CDR3 has 15 amino acids. Between the trimmed V and J ends, which lost 0 bases and 5 bases, there was a span of 13 bases. The CDR3 spells CATSRDGGGMTEAFF. The CDR3 DNA reads TGTGCCACCAGCAGAGATGGGGGCGGAATGACTGAAGCTTTCTTT.

The chain is built from TRBV5-4 and TRBJ2-5; either TRBD1 or TRBD2 may fit D (6 bases each). Germline V gene lookup returns CDR1 SGHNT and CDR2 YYREEE (reference sequence). Trimming shortened V by 4 bases and J by 5 bases, and 15 bases separated the two germline ends. This CDR3 has 14 amino acids. CDR3 protein: CASSTQGGWETQYF. The CDR3 DNA reads as TGTGCCAGCAGCACACAGGGAGGTTGGGAGACCCAGTACTTC. Drawing the rest from reference TRBV5-4 and TRBJ2-5, the complete variable domain is ETGVTQSPTHLIKTRGQQVTLRCSSQSGHNTVSWYQQALGQGPQFIFQYYREEENGRGNFPPRFSGLQFPNYSSELNVNALELDDSALYLCASSTQGGWETQYFGPGTRLLVL.

The chain is built from TRBV7-2 and TRBJ1-6, with unresolved D. Germline V gene data show CDR1 as SGHTA and CDR2 as FQGNSA. The V gene lost 8 bases and the J gene lost 7 bases, with 9 bases spanning the gap. The CDR3 spans 12 residues. The CDR3 bases are TGTGCCAGCCAAAACGGGAATTCACCCCTCCACTTT. The encoded protein is CASQNGNSPLHF.

For the CDR3, the DNA is TGTGCCAGTAGCGCGGGGCGGGGGCCGGGGAATGCTTTCTTT. Encoded protein: CASSAGRGPGNAFF. This rearrangement joins TRBV19 to TRBJ1-1; D is perhaps TRBD1 (6 bases). The germline V gene encodes CDR1 LNHDA and CDR2 SQIVND (reference sequence). The CDR3 totals 14 residues. The V gene lost 6 bases and the J gene lost 11 bases, with 22 bases spanning the gap.

The gene calls are TRBV6-1 and TRBJ1-1; TRBD1 is a possible D gene (5 bases). The CDR3 sequence is 14 residues long. V lost 3 bases to trimming and J lost 5 bases, with 13 bases between them. Germline CDR1 reads MNHNS; CDR2 reads SASEGT. This CDR3 reads CASSDHLGGTEAFF. The CDR3 DNA follows: TGTGCCAGCAGTGACCACTTGGGGGGAACTGAAGCTTTCTTT.

The chain recombines TRBV7-6 with TRBJ2-2; TRBD2 might be the D (5 bases). The CDR3 is made up of 16 amino acids. The V gene lost 2 bases and the J gene lost 5 bases, with 15 bases spanning the gap. From germline, CDR1 is SGHVS and CDR2 FNYEAQ. The CDR3 spells CASSLQPGRNTGELFF. The CDR3 region has the DNA TGTGCCAGCAGCTTACAGCCGGGGAGAAATACCGGGGAGCTGTTTTTT. The whole variable domain, filled in from reference TRBV7-6 and TRBJ2-2, reads GAGVSQSPRYKVTKRGQDVALRCDPISGHVSLYWYRQALGQGPEFLTYFNYEAQQDKSGLPNDRFSAERPEGSISTLTIQRTEQRDSAMYRCASSLQPGRNTGELFFGEGSRLTVL.

J is TRBJ2-2 and V is TRBV6-5; D ambiguous. V was trimmed by 6 bases and J by 1 base, leaving 9 bases between them. This CDR3 is built from 14 residues. The germline V gene encodes CDR1 MNHEY and CDR2 SVGAGI. The CDR3 spells CASRPGRNTGELFF. DNA of the CDR3: TGTGCCAGCAGACCGGGCAGGAACACCGGGGAGCTGTTTTTT.

This clone was seen only once. The rearrangement joins TRBV29-1 to TRBJ1-1, with D possibly being TRBD1 (5 bases). V dropped 8 bases and J dropped 1 base, with 8 bases sitting between them. The CDR3 runs to 11 residues. CDR1 and CDR2 (germline): SQVTM, ANQGSEA. CDR3 in DNA: TGCAGCCTGGACACGAACACTGAAGCTTTCTTT. Amino acid sequence: CSLDTNTEAFF.

The chain couples TRBV28 to TRBJ2-7; D is perhaps TRBD1 (5 bases). This CDR3 comprises 14 residues. Deletions cut 4 bases from V and 8 bases from J, with 18 bases between. Germline V gene data show CDR1 as MDHEN and CDR2 as SYDVKM. The CDR3 reads CASSSETALTQQYF. DNA for the CDR3: TGTGCCAGCAGTTCTGAGACAGCCCTTACGCAGCAGTACTTC. The variable domain in full, with the rest retrieved from reference TRBV28 and TRBJ2-7, is DVKVTQSSRYLVKRTGEKVFLECVQDMDHENMFWYRQDPGLGLRLIYFSYDVKMKEKGDIPEGYSVSREKKERFSLILESASTNQTSMYLCASSSETALTQQYFGPGTRLTVT.

The chain uses TRBV2 and TRBJ1-1; D is possibly TRBD1 (6 bases). CDR1 is SNHLY and CDR2 is FYNNEI in the germline V gene. CDR3 length: 14 residues. V dropped 10 bases and J dropped 2 bases, with 17 bases sitting between them. The CDR3 loop reads CATLKGVFNTEAFF. As DNA, the CDR3 is TGTGCCACCTTGAAGGGGGTTTTTAACACTGAAGCTTTCTTT.

This chain links TRBV19 with TRBJ2-2; 10 bases are shared with TRBD2. The CDR3 contains 17 residues. V dropped 3 bases and J dropped 3; count of bases not matched to a gene: 7. Germline values: CDR1 LNHDA, CDR2 SQIVND (reference sequence). Here the CDR3 reads CASSIPWTSGYTGELFF. CDR3 bases: TGTGCCAGTAGTATTCCCTGGACTAGCGGATACACCGGGGAGCTGTTTTTT.

Notes on this clone: One junction end does not reproduce the germline sequence, and a read error may be involved. The chain carries TRBV7-7 and TRBJ1-1; D uncertain. The length of the CDR3 is 13 residues. Germline CDR1 SSHAT, CDR2 FNYEAQ (reference sequence). The CDR3 DNA reads as TGTGCTAGCAGCCAGACGGTGAACACTGAAGCTTTCTTT. Protein product: CASSQTVNTEAFF.

The chain joins TRBV27 to TRBJ1-3; the D is unclear. Trimming stripped 5 bases from V and 0 bases from J, with 11 bases between. Germline CDR1 MNHEY, CDR2 SMNVEV (reference sequence). The CDR3 loop spans 15 amino acids. The CDR3 loop reads CASSPLAPSGNTIYF. CDR3 sequence (DNA): TGTGCCAGCAGTCCCCTGGCCCCCTCTGGAAACACCATATATTTT.

The chain has TRBV4-1 and TRBJ1-2; no clear D gene. Germline V CDR1 and CDR2: MGHRA, YSYEKL. V lost 6 bases and J 5 bases, leaving 19 bases between the germline ends. The CDR3 is 15 residues long. The CDR3 DNA sequence: TGCGCCAGCAGGCCCGAACCGCACGGGGTTTATGGCTACACCTTC. Protein sequence: CASRPEPHGVYGYTF.